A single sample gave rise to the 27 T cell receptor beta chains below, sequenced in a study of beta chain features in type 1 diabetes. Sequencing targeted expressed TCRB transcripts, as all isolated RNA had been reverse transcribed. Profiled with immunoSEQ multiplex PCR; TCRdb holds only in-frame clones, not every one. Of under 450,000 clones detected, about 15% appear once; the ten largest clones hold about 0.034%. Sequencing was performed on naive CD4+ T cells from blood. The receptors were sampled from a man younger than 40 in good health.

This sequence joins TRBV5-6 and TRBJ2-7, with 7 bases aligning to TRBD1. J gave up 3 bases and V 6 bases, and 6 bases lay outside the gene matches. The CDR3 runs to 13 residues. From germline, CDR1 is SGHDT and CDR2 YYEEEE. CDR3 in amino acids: CASNRQGGYEQYF. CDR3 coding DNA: TGTGCCAGCAACCGACAGGGCGGCTACGAGCAGTACTTC. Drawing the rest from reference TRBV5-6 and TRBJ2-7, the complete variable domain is DAGVTQSPTHLIKTRGQQVTLRCSPKSGHDTVSWYQQALGQGPQFIFQYYEEEERQRGNFPDRFSGHQFPNYSSELNVNALLLGDSALYLCASNRQGGYEQYFGPGTRLTVT.

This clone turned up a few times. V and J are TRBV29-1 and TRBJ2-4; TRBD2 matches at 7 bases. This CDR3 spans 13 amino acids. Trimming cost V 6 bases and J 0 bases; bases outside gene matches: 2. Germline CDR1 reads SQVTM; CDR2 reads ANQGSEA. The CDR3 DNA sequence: TGCAGCGTCCGGGGGGTAGCCAAAAACATTCAGTACTTC. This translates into CSVRGVAKNIQYF.

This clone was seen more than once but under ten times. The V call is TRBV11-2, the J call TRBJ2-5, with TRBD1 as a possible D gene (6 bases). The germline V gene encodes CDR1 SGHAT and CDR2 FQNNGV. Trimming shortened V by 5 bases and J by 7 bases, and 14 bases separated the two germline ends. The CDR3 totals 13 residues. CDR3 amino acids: CASSGQNGATQYF. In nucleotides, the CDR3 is TGTGCCAGCAGCGGACAGAACGGAGCGACCCAGTACTTC.

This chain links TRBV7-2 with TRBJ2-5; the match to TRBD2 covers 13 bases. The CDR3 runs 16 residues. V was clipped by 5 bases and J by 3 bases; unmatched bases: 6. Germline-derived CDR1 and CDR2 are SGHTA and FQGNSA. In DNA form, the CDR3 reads TGTGCCAGCAGCCCCCCCGGACTAGCGGGGGAAGAGACCCAGTACTTC. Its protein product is CASSPPGLAGEETQYF.

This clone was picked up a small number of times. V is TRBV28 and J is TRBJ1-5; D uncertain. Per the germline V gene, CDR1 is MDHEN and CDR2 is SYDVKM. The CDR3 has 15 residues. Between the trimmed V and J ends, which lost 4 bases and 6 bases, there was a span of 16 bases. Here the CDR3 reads CASSSSSGESQPQHF. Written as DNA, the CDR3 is TGTGCCAGCAGTTCATCGTCCGGGGAAAGTCAGCCCCAGCATTTT.

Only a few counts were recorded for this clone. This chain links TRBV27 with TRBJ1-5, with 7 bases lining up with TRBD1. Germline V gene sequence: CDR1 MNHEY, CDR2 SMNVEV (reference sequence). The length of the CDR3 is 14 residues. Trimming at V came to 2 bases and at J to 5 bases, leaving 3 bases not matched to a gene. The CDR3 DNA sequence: TGTGCCAGCAGTTTACGGACAGGCTATCAGCCCCAGCATTTT. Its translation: CASSLRTGYQPQHF.

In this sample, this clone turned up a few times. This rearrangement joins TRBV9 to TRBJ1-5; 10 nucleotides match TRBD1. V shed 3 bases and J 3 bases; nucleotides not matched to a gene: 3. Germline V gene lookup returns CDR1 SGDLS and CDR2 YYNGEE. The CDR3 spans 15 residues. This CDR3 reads CASSATGGLNQPQHF. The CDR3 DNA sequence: TGTGCCAGCAGCGCGACAGGGGGCCTCAATCAGCCCCAGCATTTT.

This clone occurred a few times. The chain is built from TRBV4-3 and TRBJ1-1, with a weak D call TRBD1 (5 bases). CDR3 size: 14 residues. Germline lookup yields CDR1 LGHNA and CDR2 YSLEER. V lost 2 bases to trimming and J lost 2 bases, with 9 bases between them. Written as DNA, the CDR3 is TGCGCCAGCAGCCAACAGGGCAAAAACACTGAAGCTTTCTTT. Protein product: CASSQQGKNTEAFF.

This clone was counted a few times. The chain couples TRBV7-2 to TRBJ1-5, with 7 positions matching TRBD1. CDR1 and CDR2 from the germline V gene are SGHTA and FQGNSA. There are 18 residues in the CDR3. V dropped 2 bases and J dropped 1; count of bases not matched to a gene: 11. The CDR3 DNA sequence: TGTGCCAGCAGCTTACTCAGGAGACAGGGTGGGAGCAATCAGCCCCAGCATTTT. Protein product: CASSLLRRQGGSNQPQHF.

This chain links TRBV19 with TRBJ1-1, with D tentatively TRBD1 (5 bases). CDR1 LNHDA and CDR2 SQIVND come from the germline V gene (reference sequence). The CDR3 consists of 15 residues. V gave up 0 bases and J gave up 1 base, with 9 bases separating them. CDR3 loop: CASSIEDIENTEAFF. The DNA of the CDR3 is TGTGCCAGTAGTATAGAGGACATCGAGAACACTGAAGCTTTCTTT.

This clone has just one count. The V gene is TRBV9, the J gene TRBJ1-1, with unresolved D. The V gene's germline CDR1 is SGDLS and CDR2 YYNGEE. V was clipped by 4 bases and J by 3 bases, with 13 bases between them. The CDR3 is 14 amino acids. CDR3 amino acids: CASSPRLGYTEAFF. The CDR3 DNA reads TGTGCCAGCAGCCCCCGCCTGGGGTACACTGAAGCTTTCTTT.

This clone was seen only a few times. CDR3 in DNA: TGTGCCAGCAGCCCCCAGATAGCGGGAGGCCTCTCCTACAATGAGCAGTTCTTC. Translated, it gives CASSPQIAGGLSYNEQFF. This chain connects TRBV9 to TRBJ2-1; 10 nucleotides match TRBD2. CDR3 length: 18 amino acids. The junction had 10 bases not matched to a gene; V was cut back by 4 bases and J by 0 bases. Per the germline V gene, CDR1 is SGDLS and CDR2 is YYNGEE.

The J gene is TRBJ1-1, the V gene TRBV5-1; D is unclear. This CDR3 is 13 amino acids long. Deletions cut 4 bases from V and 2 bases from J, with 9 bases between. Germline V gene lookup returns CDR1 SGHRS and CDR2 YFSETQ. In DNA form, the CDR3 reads TGCGCCAGCAGCGCAGCGTTTAACACTGAAGCTTTCTTT. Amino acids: CASSAAFNTEAFF.

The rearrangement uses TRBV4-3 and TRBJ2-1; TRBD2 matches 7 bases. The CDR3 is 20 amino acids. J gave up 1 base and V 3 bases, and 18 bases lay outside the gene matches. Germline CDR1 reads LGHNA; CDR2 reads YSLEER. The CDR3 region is CASSQEADGEGFFSYNEQFF. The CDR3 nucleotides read TGCGCCAGCAGCCAGGAGGCTGATGGGGAGGGGTTCTTTTCCTACAATGAGCAGTTCTTC.

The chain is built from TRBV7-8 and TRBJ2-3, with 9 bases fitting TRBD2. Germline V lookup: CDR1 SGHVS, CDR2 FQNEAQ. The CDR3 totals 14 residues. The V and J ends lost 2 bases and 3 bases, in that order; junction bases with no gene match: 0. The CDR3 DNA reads TGTGCCAGCAGCTTACTAGCGGGAACAGATACGCAGTATTTT. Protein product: CASSLLAGTDTQYF.

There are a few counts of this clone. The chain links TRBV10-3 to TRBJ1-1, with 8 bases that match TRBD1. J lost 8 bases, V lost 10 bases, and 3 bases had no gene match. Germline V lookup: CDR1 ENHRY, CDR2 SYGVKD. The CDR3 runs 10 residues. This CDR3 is CANGQGEAFF. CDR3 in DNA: TGTGCCAACGGACAGGGAGAAGCTTTCTTT.

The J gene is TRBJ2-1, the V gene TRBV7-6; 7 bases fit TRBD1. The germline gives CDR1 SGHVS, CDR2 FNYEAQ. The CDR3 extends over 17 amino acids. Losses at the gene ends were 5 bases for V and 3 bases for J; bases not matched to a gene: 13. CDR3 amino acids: CASSPPWGTVRYNEQFF. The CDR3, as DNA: TGTGCCAGCAGCCCCCCCTGGGGGACAGTCCGCTACAATGAGCAGTTCTTC.

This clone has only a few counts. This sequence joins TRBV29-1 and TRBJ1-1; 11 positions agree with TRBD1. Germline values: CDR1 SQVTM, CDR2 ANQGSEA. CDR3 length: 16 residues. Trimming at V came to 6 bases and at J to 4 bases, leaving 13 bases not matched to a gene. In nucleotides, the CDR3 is TGCAGCGTCGTCACCTCGGACAGGGGGCTATTCACTGAAGCTTTCTTT. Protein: CSVVTSDRGLFTEAFF.

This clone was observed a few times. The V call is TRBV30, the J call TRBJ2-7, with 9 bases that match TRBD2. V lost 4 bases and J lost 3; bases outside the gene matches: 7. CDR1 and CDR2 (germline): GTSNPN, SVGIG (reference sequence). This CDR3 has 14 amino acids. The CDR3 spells CAWTCLAGYYEQYV. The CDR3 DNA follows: TGTGCCTGGACTTGTCTAGCGGGATACTACGAGCAGTACGTC.

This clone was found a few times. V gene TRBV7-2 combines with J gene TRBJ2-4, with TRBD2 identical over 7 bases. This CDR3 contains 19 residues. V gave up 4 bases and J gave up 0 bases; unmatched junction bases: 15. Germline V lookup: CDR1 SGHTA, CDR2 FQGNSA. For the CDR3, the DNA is TGTGCCAGCAGCTCCCACTCTCTTCGGGACTACCTAGCCAAAAACATTCAGTACTTC. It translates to CASSSHSLRDYLAKNIQYF.

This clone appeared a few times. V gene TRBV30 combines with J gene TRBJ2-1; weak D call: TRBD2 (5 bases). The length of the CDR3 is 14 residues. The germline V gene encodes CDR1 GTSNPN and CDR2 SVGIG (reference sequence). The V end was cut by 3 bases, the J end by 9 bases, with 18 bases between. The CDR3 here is CAWSQIGPAGEQFF. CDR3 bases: TGTGCCTGGAGCCAAATTGGGCCCGCGGGTGAGCAGTTCTTC.

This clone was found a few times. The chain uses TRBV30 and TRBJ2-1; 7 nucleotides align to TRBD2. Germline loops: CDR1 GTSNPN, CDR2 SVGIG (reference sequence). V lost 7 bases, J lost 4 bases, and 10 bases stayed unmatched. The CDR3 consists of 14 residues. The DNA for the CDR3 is TGTGCCTCTGGACTCCTAGCGGCTTACAATGAGCAGTTCTTC. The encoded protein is CASGLLAAYNEQFF. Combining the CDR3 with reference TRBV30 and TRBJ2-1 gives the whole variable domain SQTIHQWPATLVQPVGSPLSLECTVEGTSNPNLYWYRQAAGRGLQLLFYSVGIGQISSEVPQNLSASRPQDRQFILSSKKLLLSDSGFYLCASGLLAAYNEQFFGPGTRLTVL.

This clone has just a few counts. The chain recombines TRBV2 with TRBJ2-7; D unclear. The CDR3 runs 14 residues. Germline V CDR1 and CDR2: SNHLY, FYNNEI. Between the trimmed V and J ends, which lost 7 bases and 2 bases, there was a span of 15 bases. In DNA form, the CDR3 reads TGTGCCAGCACCGTCCTGCCCGATACCTACGAGCAGTACGTC. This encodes CASTVLPDTYEQYV.

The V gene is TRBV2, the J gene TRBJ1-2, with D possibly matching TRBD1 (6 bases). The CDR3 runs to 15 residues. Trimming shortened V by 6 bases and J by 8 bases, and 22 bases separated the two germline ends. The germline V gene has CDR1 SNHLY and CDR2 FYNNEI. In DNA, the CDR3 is TGTGCCAGCAGCCGATCAACAGGGAGACGAGAAGGCTACACCTTC. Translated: CASSRSTGRREGYTF.

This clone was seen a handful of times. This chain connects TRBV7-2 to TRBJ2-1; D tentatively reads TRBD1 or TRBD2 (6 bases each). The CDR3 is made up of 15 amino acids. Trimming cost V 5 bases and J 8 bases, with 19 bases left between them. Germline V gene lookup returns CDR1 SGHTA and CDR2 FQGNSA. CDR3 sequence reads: CASSPGLPGGHEQFF. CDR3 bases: TGTGCCAGCAGCCCAGGACTACCTGGGGGGCATGAGCAGTTCTTC. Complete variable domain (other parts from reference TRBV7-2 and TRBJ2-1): GAGVSQSPSNKVTEKGKDVELRCDPISGHTALYWYRQSLGQGLEFLIYFQGNSAPDKSGLPSDRFSAERTGGSVSTLTIQRTQQEDSAVYLCASSPGLPGGHEQFFGPGTRLTVL.

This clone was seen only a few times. In nucleotides, the CDR3 is TGTGCCAGCGCCCAAGCCCCACGCGGCTACACCTTC. It codes for CASAQAPRGYTF. The chain is built from TRBV28 and TRBJ1-2, with D hard to call. The CDR3 has 12 residues. V lost 8 bases to trimming and J lost 8 bases, with 15 bases between them. The germline CDR1 and CDR2 sequences are MDHEN and SYDVKM.

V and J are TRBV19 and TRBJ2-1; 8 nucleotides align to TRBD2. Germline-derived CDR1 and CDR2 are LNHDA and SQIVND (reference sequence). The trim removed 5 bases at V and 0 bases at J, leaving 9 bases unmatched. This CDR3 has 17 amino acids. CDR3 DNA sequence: TGTGCCAGTAGTTCTGGACTAGCATGGAGCTCCTACAATGAGCAGTTCTTC. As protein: CASSSGLAWSSYNEQFF.